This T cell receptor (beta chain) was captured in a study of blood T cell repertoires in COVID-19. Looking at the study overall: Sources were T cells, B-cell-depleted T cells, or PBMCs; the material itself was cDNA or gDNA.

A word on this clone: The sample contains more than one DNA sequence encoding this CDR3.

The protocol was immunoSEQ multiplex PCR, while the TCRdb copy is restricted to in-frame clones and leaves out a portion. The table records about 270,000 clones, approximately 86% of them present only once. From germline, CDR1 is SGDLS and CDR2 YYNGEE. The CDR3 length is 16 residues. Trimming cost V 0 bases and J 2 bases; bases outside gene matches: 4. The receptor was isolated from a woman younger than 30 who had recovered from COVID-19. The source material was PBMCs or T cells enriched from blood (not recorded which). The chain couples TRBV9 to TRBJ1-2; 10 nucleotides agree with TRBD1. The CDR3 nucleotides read TGTGCCAGCAGCGTAGGTGCGGGACAGGGGAACTATGGCTACACCTTC. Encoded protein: CASSVGAGQGNYGYTF.